One T cell receptor (beta chain) is described in this entry. The CDR3 is 15 residues long. CDR1 and CDR2 (germline): KGHSH, LQKENI. V was pared by 5 bases and J by 1 base, with 4 bases of the junction left unmatched. This table comes from immunoSEQ multiplex PCR, and its TCRdb copy is limited to in-frame clones, with some not included. This table has more than 200,000 clones, around 84% appearing once. This record belongs to a study of blood T cell repertoires in COVID-19. Study as a whole: PBMCs, B-cell-depleted T cells, or T cells provided the cDNA or gDNA that made up the material.

In terms of age and location, participants ranged from roughly 18 to 100 years and lived in about two dozen US areas. Each recovered donor of Cohort 3 presented with two negative PCRs, clearance, or symptom resolution. Material for sequencing was PBMCs or T cells enriched from blood (not recorded which). The chain employs TRBV18 and TRBJ2-2, with TRBD1 matching over 7 bases. This TCR was recovered from a woman aged 45-65 years who had recovered from COVID-19. Here the CDR3 reads CASSIGQVNTGELFF. The CDR3 coding sequence is TGTGCCAGCTCAATAGGACAGGTGAACACCGGGGAGCTGTTTTTT. The full variable domain, completed using reference TRBV18 and TRBJ2-2, is NAGVMQNPRHLVRRRGQEARLRCSPMKGHSHVYWYRQLPEEGLKFMVYLQKENIIDESGMPKERFSAEFPKEGPSILRIQQVVRGDSAAYFCASSIGQVNTGELFFGEGSRLTVL.